The present entry profiles one T cell receptor beta chain with its context. Its antigen is currently unknown. Produced via immunoSEQ multiplex PCR; TCRdb's table is partial and in-frame only. The sample yields around 31,000 clones, 80% to 85% seen once. The sample comes from a study of T cells in narcolepsy. Across the whole study: Patients with NT1 or NT2 and healthy control donors were enrolled.

General observations from the study: No autoreactive T cell clone sequences appeared in some memory CD4+ repertoires. Comparing one patient's CSF and blood CD4+ clonotypes highlighted HCRT- and TRIB2-specific autoreactive clonotypes. Reportedly, autoreactive clonotypes were serially detected in patients' blood but not controls'.

The CDR3 loop spans 17 amino acids. Germline V gene lookup returns CDR1 SGHRS and CDR2 YFSETQ. Between the trimmed V and J ends, which lost 2 bases and 0 bases, there was a span of 17 bases. The chain links TRBV5-1 to TRBJ1-2; perhaps TRBD1 as D (6 bases). The clonotype originates from a human donor with narcolepsy. Material for sequencing was CD45RA- memory CD4+ T cells from PBMCs. DNA for the CDR3: TGCGCCAGCAGCTTTGTCCCTAGGGAGGGGGCTAACTATGGCTACACCTTC. Translation: CASSFVPREGANYGYTF.